This passage covers 20 T cell receptor beta chains from one sample sequenced in a study of blood T cell repertoires in COVID-19. The method was immunoSEQ multiplex PCR; TCRdb's version includes in-frame clones alone and lacks a portion of them. The profile shows 150,000 to 250,000 clones, around 90% of them singletons. Sequences were obtained from PBMCs or T cells enriched from blood (not recorded which). These receptors originate from a woman in her 30s who had recovered from COVID-19.

The CDR3 protein is CASSPGRGTEAFF. Written as DNA, the CDR3 is TGTGCCAGCTCACCGGGCCGGGGGACTGAAGCTTTCTTT. The V gene is TRBV18, the J gene TRBJ1-1; D may be TRBD1 (5 bases). The CDR3 runs to 13 residues. In germline, CDR1 is KGHSH, CDR2 LQKENI. The V gene lost 3 bases and the J gene lost 5 bases, with 10 bases spanning the gap.

V gene TRBV7-2 combines with J gene TRBJ2-1, with 7 bases matching TRBD2. The CDR3 length is 17 residues. Losses at the gene ends were 4 bases for V and 2 bases for J; bases not matched to a gene: 11. Looked up from germline, CDR1 is SGHTA and CDR2 is FQGNSA. CDR3 loop: CASSSARGRGPYNEQFF. CDR3 DNA sequence: TGTGCCAGCAGCTCCGCCCGGGGGAGGGGCCCCTACAATGAGCAGTTCTTC.

The chain has TRBV3-1 (or the pseudogene TRBV3-2) and TRBJ1-1; maybe TRBD1 (6 bases). The V gene lost 7 bases and the J gene lost 7 bases, with 19 bases spanning the gap. From germline, CDR1 is LGHDT and CDR2 YNNKEL (reference sequence). CDR3 length equals 14 residues. CDR3 in DNA: TGTGCCAGCACCCTCCGCGGGGGGCCGGGTGAAGCTTTCTTT. It specifies CASTLRGGPGEAFF.

This chain uses TRBV14 with TRBJ2-1; D not certain. The CDR3 has 13 amino acids. V lost 1 base and J lost 3, with 4 bases in between. Germline V gives CDR1 SGHDN, CDR2 FVKESK. The CDR3 loop reads CASSQVRYNEQFF. In nucleotides, the CDR3 is TGTGCCAGCAGCCAAGTTCGCTACAATGAGCAGTTCTTC.

V usage is TRBV7-9 and J usage is TRBJ1-1, with TRBD1 matching 7 bases. Germline V gene data show CDR1 as SEHNR and CDR2 as FQNEAQ (reference sequence). The J segment lost 5 bases and the V segment lost 6 bases, leaving 9 bases of the junction unmatched. CDR3 length: 14 amino acids. CDR3: CASSSATGWTEAFF. The CDR3 nucleotides are TGTGCCAGCAGTTCCGCGACAGGGTGGACTGAAGCTTTCTTT.

This clone has only one observation. CDR3 sequence (DNA): TGTGCCAGCAGTGAAGGGACAGAAATCGGCACTGAAGCTTTCTTT. Translating gives CASSEGTEIGTEAFF. V gene TRBV2 combines with J gene TRBJ1-1; a possible D gene is TRBD1 (6 bases). This CDR3 contains 15 residues. The V and J ends lost 1 base and 4 bases respectively, with 13 bases between them. Germline V gene data show CDR1 as SNHLY and CDR2 as FYNNEI.

The V gene is TRBV20-1, the J gene TRBJ1-2, with 12 bases identical to TRBD1. CDR1 DFQATT and CDR2 SNEGSKA come from the germline V gene (reference sequence). The CDR3 is made up of 14 amino acids. The J segment lost 8 bases and the V segment lost 3 bases, leaving 7 bases of the junction unmatched. The CDR3 sequence: CSASAGQGARGYTF. The CDR3 DNA sequence: TGCAGTGCTAGTGCGGGACAGGGGGCGAGGGGCTACACCTTC.

V and J are TRBV21-1 and TRBJ1-5; TRBD1 is taken as the D call from the table, unchecked against the DNA. TRBV21-1 is deemed a pseudogene. This CDR3 has 16 amino acids. CDR3 protein: CASSPDRYRAHQPQHF. CDR3 nucleotides: TGTGCCAGCAGCCCCGATAGATACAGGGCCCATCAGCCCCAGCATTTT.

This clone was found a few times. CDR3 sequence reads: CASSLWAGDTEAFF. DNA of the CDR3: TGTGCCAGCAGCTTATGGGCGGGGGACACTGAAGCTTTCTTT. V and J are TRBV7-2 and TRBJ1-1, with D possibly matching TRBD1 (5 bases). The V end lost 2 bases, the J end lost 3 bases, and 10 bases lay between the germline ends. The CDR3 is made up of 14 amino acids. Looked up from germline, CDR1 is SGHTA and CDR2 is FQGNSA.

This chain uses TRBV2 with TRBJ1-4; possibly TRBD1 for D (6 bases). The CDR3 totals 13 residues. With 7 bases removed from V and 7 bases from J, the gap between germline ends came to 13 bases. Germline V gives CDR1 SNHLY, CDR2 FYNNEI. In DNA, the CDR3 is TGTGCCAGCATAAATAGAGGGGGTGAAAAACTGTTTTTT. As protein: CASINRGGEKLFF.

The gene calls are TRBV5-6 and TRBJ1-2; 10 bases line up with TRBD1. Germline CDR1 SGHDT, CDR2 YYEEEE. The length of the CDR3 is 15 residues. V gave up 0 bases and J gave up 6 bases; unmatched junction bases: 5. CDR3 nucleotides: TGTGCCAGCAGCTTGGATGGACAGGGGGTTCATGGCTACACCTTC. As protein: CASSLDGQGVHGYTF.

The chain joins TRBV15 to TRBJ2-7; TRBD2 matches at 9 bases. The V gene's germline CDR1 is LNHNV and CDR2 YYDKDF (reference sequence). The CDR3 has 20 amino acids. Trimming removed 0 bases from V and 3 bases from J; junction bases left unmatched: 18. The CDR3 nucleotides read TGTGCCACCAGCAGAGATGGGGAAGCGGGGGGACCTACCCTCCTCTACGAGCAGTACTTC. As protein: CATSRDGEAGGPTLLYEQYF.

This rearrangement joins TRBV7-2 to TRBJ2-5; tentative D call: TRBD1 (5 bases). The CDR3 loop spans 15 amino acids. Trimming removed 5 bases from V and 3 bases from J, with 16 bases in between. Germline V gene data show CDR1 as SGHTA and CDR2 as FQGNSA. CDR3 region: CASSLLKGREETQYF. CDR3 nucleotides: TGTGCCAGCAGCCTCCTGAAGGGCAGGGAAGAGACCCAGTACTTC. Filled out from reference TRBV7-2 and TRBJ2-5, the complete variable domain reads GAGVSQSPSNKVTEKGKDVELRCDPISGHTALYWYRQSLGQGLEFLIYFQGNSAPDKSGLPSDRFSAERTGGSVSTLTIQRTQQEDSAVYLCASSLLKGREETQYFGPGTRLLVL.

The chain joins TRBV5-1 to TRBJ2-2; 7 bases are shared with TRBD1. With 4 bases clipped from V and 2 bases from J, the junction kept 5 bases outside the gene matches. The CDR3 sequence is 15 residues long. Germline CDR1 SGHRS, CDR2 YFSETQ. In DNA, the CDR3 is TGCGCCAGCAGCGCGACAGGGTCCAACACCGGGGAGCTGTTTTTT. It yields the protein CASSATGSNTGELFF.

The chain has TRBV18 and TRBJ1-3, with TRBD1 identical over 7 bases. In germline, CDR1 is KGHSH, CDR2 LQKENI. The CDR3 runs 17 residues. V lost 4 bases to trimming and J lost 8 bases; unmatched junction nucleotides: 17. The CDR3 coding sequence is TGTGCCAGCTCACTAATGCAGACCGGGACAGTGGATGACACCATATATTTT. Amino acid sequence: CASSLMQTGTVDDTIYF.

The CDR3 loop reads CASSLDRGLSEKLFF. CDR3 coding DNA: TGTGCCAGCAGCTTAGACAGGGGGTTGAGTGAAAAACTGTTTTTT. This chain uses TRBV7-2 with TRBJ1-4; TRBD1 aligns across 8 bases. Germline CDR1 reads SGHTA; CDR2 reads FQGNSA. V was pared by 1 base and J by 7 bases, with 5 bases of the junction left unmatched. CDR3 length: 15 amino acids.

The gene calls are TRBV16 and TRBJ2-3, with TRBD2 identical over 7 bases. Germline CDR1 KGHSY, CDR2 FQNENV. This CDR3 is built from 15 residues. V lost 3 bases to trimming and J lost 0 bases; unmatched junction nucleotides: 3. The CDR3 sequence is CASSHSSGSTDTQYF. In nucleotides, the CDR3 is TGTGCCAGCAGCCACTCTAGCGGTAGCACAGATACGCAGTATTTT. Filled out from reference TRBV16 and TRBJ2-3, the complete variable domain reads GEEVAQTPKHLVRGEGQKAKLYCAPIKGHSYVFWYQQVLKNEFKFLISFQNENVFDETGMPKERFSAKCLPNSPCSLEIQATKLEDSAVYFCASSHSSGSTDTQYFGPGTRLTVL.

V usage is TRBV27 and J usage is TRBJ1-2, with 12 bases fitting TRBD1. This CDR3 is 15 amino acids long. Germline-derived CDR1 and CDR2 are MNHEY and SMNVEV (reference sequence). V gave up 5 bases and J gave up 7 bases; unmatched junction bases: 8. The CDR3 DNA reads TGTGCCAGCAGTCGGACCGGGACAGGGGGCCGTGGCTACACCTTC. This translates into CASSRTGTGGRGYTF.

The rearrangement uses TRBV19 and TRBJ1-6, with 9 bases aligning to TRBD1. The V gene end was trimmed by 6 bases and the J gene end by 5 bases; junction bases not matched to a gene: 8. The CDR3 length is 16 residues. Germline V CDR1 and CDR2: LNHDA, SQIVND (reference sequence). The CDR3: CASRGGQGNNNSPLHF. The CDR3 nucleotides read TGTGCCAGTAGAGGGGGACAGGGAAACAATAATTCACCCCTCCACTTT. Full variable domain (remainder filled in from reference TRBV19 and TRBJ1-6): DGGITQSPKYLFRKEGQNVTLSCEQNLNHDAMYWYRQDPGQGLRLIYYSQIVNDFQKGDIAEGYSVSREKKESFPLTVTSAQKNPTAFYLCASRGGQGNNNSPLHFGNGTRLTVT.

The chain links TRBV7-2 to TRBJ2-1, with D perhaps matching TRBD2 (5 bases). Trimming shortened V by 5 bases and J by 0 bases, and 11 bases separated the two germline ends. The CDR3 sequence is 15 residues long. From germline, CDR1 is SGHTA and CDR2 FQGNSA. The CDR3 nucleotides read TGTGCCAGCAGCCTCGAAGGGAGCTCCTACAATGAGCAGTTCTTC. Its protein is CASSLEGSSYNEQFF. Filled out from reference TRBV7-2 and TRBJ2-1, the complete variable domain reads GAGVSQSPSNKVTEKGKDVELRCDPISGHTALYWYRQSLGQGLEFLIYFQGNSAPDKSGLPSDRFSAERTGGSVSTLTIQRTQQEDSAVYLCASSLEGSSYNEQFFGPGTRLTVL.